The text below deals with one T cell receptor (beta chain). The antigen is not known. Study processing details: Junction-only sequences without quality scores were provided by ImmunoSEQ, so filtering was different. Profiling relied on immunoSEQ multiplex PCR, and the TCRdb table lists in-frame clones only, not all of them. V and J calls and clone size come straight from that table; D and trimming were deduced from the DNA. Of roughly 680,000 clones in the sample, around 77% are singletons; the top ten hold around 1.8%. The data stem from a study of shared clonotypes between healthy human individuals. Trimming cost V 5 bases and J 4 bases; bases outside gene matches: 4. The length of the CDR3 is 13 residues. The germline V gene encodes CDR1 LNHDA and CDR2 SQIVND (reference sequence). Study results and caveats: Sampling used blood alone; tissue repertoires probably differ. Investigators expected sequencing depth to affect clonotype sharing among donors.

From CD4+ cells came CD45RA+ naive and CD45RA-negative memory subsets. The sample taken for sequencing was memory CD4+ T cells sorted from blood. Noted subset: CD45RA-negative fraction. The source is a woman aged 25-40 years in good health. This chain connects TRBV19 to TRBJ1-1, with 7 positions matching TRBD1. The CDR3 DNA reads as TGTGCCAGTAGTTTTGACAGGGCCACTGAAGCTTTCTTT. Translated: CASSFDRATEAFF.